Sequencing of this T cell receptor beta chain was carried out in a study of beta chain features in type 1 diabetes. Sequenced material consisted of expressed TCRB transcripts (all of the isolated RNA was reverse transcribed). The method was immunoSEQ multiplex PCR; TCRdb's version includes in-frame clones alone and lacks a portion of them. The sample has under 200,000 clones, around 8.4% seen once; the top ten hold around 0.5%. To note about this clone: Its specificity is unknown. Additional DNA sequences in this sample encode the identical CDR3.

CDR1 and CDR2 (germline): SGDLS, YYNGEE. The trim removed 2 bases at V and 3 bases at J, leaving 1 base unmatched. This CDR3 is built from 14 residues. The study, taken as a whole, reports: There was a moderate but significant shortening of TCRB CDR3s in all four CD4+ subsets of Type 1 diabetes patients.

The receptor's source is a woman aged 18-29 years with type 1 diabetes. J is TRBJ2-5 and V is TRBV9; TRBD1 matches at 10 bases. The sample was central memory CD4+ T cells from blood. The CDR3 DNA reads TGTGCCAGCAGCGTCGGGACAGGGGAAGAGACCCAGTACTTC. It codes for CASSVGTGEETQYF.